The clone carrying this TCR beta chain has only one observation. This sample is drawn from a study of blood T cell repertoires in COVID-19. Generated by immunoSEQ multiplex PCR, the TCRdb table keeps only in-frame clones and is missing some. There are 250,000 to 300,000 clones in the sample; approximately 86% occur only once, and 2% to 2.5% lies in the top ten. Germline loops: CDR1 SGHNT, CDR2 YENEEA. The CDR3 is made up of 15 amino acids. V gave up 5 bases and J gave up 5 bases; unmatched junction bases: 5. The source is a woman between 45 and 60 years old who had recovered from COVID-19. The sequenced sample was peripheral blood. The chain joins TRBV11-3 to TRBJ2-2, with 10 bases lining up with TRBD1. The DNA for the CDR3 is TGTGCCAGCAGCCTCAGGACAGGGGGGACCGGGGAGCTGTTTTTT. It translates to CASSLRTGGTGELFF. Based on the CDR3 plus reference TRBV11-3 and TRBJ2-2, the full variable domain is EAGVVQSPRYKIIEKKQPVAFWCNPISGHNTLYWYLQNLGQGPELLIRYENEEAVDDSQLPKDRFSAERLKGVDSTLKIQPAELGDSAVYLCASSLRTGGTGELFFGEGSRLTVL.